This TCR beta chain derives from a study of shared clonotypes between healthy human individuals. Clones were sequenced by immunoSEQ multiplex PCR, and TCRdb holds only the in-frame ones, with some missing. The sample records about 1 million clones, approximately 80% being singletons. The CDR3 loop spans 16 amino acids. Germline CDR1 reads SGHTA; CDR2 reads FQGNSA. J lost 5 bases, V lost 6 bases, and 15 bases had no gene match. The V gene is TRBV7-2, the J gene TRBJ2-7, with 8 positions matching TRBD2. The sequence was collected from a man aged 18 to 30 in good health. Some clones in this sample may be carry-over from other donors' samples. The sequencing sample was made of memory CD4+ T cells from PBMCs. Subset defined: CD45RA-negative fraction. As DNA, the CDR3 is TGTGCCAGCAGTGCCCCTAGCGGGTCCAAGCCCCACGAGCAGTACTTC. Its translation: CASSAPSGSKPHEQYF.